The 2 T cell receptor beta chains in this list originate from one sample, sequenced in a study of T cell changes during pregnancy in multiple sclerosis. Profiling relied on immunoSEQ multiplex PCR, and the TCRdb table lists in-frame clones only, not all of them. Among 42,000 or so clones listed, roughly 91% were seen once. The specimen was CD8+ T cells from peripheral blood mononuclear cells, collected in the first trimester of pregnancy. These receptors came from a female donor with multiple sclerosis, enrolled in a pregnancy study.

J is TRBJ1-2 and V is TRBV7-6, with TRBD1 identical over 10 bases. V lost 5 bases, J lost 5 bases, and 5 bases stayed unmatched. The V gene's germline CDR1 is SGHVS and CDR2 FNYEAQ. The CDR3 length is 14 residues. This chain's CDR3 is CASSPGTGEYGYTF. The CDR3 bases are TGTGCCAGCAGCCCGGGGACAGGGGAGTATGGCTACACCTTC.

CDR3 region: CASSQETQVSPKLFF. The CDR3 DNA reads TGTGCCAGCAGCCAAGAGACACAGGTGTCTCCAAAACTGTTTTTT. This chain joins TRBV4-2 and TRBJ1-4; a weak D match, TRBD1 (5 bases). The V end was cut by 0 bases, the J end by 10 bases, with 15 bases between. Germline CDR1 and CDR2: LGHNA and YNFKEQ. The CDR3 extends over 15 amino acids.